These 30 T cell receptor beta chains were all obtained from the same sample, sequenced in a study of blood T cell repertoires in COVID-19. Clones were sequenced by immunoSEQ multiplex PCR, and TCRdb holds only the in-frame ones, with some missing. The sample has a few hundred thousand clones, 85% to 90% seen once. The sequencing sample was made of peripheral blood. The receptor source for this set is a man between 60 and 70 years old who had recovered from COVID-19.

The rearrangement uses TRBV30 and TRBJ2-5; 9 bases agree with TRBD2. V gave up 3 bases and J gave up 1 base; unmatched junction bases: 9. Germline V gene lookup returns CDR1 GTSNPN and CDR2 SVGIG (reference sequence). The CDR3 has 16 residues. This CDR3 is CAWRKGLAGSQETQYF. The CDR3 nucleotides read TGTGCCTGGAGGAAGGGGCTAGCGGGATCCCAAGAGACCCAGTACTTC.

The chain has TRBV10-3 and TRBJ2-1; TRBD2 aligns across 10 bases. Germline CDR1 and CDR2: ENHRY and SYGVKD. Unmatched junction bases numbered 14, after V lost 6 bases and J lost 3 bases. This CDR3 is 18 amino acids long. The CDR3 region has the DNA TGTGCCATCAGCCCGTCCGCGGGAAGCGGGGGGGACTACAATGAGCAGTTCTTC. Its translation: CAISPSAGSGGDYNEQFF.

CDR3 sequence: CASSNGVPNTGELFF. The DNA for the CDR3 is TGTGCCAGCAGCAACGGGGTTCCAAACACCGGGGAGCTGTTTTTT. This sequence joins TRBV7-2 and TRBJ2-2, with TRBD2 as a possible D gene (5 bases). This CDR3 has 15 residues. Trimming cost V 5 bases and J 2 bases, with 12 bases left between them. From germline, CDR1 is SGHTA and CDR2 FQGNSA.

This clone was counted a single time. This chain uses TRBV3-1 (or the pseudogene TRBV3-2) with TRBJ2-7; 9 bases are a match to TRBD1. Germline-derived CDR1 and CDR2 are LGHDT and YNNKEL (reference sequence). The CDR3 totals 13 residues. V shed 4 bases and J 5 bases; nucleotides not matched to a gene: 3. This CDR3 reads CASSPWTGDEQYF. As DNA, the CDR3 is TGTGCCAGCAGCCCCTGGACAGGGGACGAGCAGTACTTC.

The chain links TRBV3-1 (or the pseudogene TRBV3-2) to TRBJ1-2; perhaps TRBD1 as D (5 bases). The CDR3 extends over 15 amino acids. Germline assignment: CDR1 LGHDT and CDR2 YNNKEL (reference sequence). Trimming cost V 4 bases and J 6 bases, with 18 bases left between them. The CDR3 nucleotides read TGTGCCAGCAGCCTACACCGGGACTCCGGCCATGGCTACACCTTC. Residues: CASSLHRDSGHGYTF.

The chain couples TRBV15 to TRBJ1-2, with 7 bases lining up with TRBD1. Per germline, CDR1 LNHNV and CDR2 YYDKDF (reference sequence). Trimming at V came to 4 bases and at J to 9 bases, leaving 14 bases not matched to a gene. The CDR3 runs to 15 residues. In DNA form, the CDR3 reads TGTGCCACCAGCACTTATTCCGGGACAGTCCGAAGCTACACCTTC. As protein: CATSTYSGTVRSYTF.

The chain combines TRBV18 with TRBJ2-7, with 8 bases identical to TRBD1. V lost 6 bases, J lost 2 bases, and 3 bases stayed unmatched. This CDR3 is built from 13 residues. Germline lookup yields CDR1 KGHSH and CDR2 LQKENI. The CDR3: CASSRDRTYEQYF. The CDR3 DNA follows: TGTGCCAGCTCGCGGGACAGGACCTACGAGCAGTACTTC.

This chain uses TRBV10-3 with TRBJ1-1; no firm D call. From germline, CDR1 is ENHRY and CDR2 SYGVKD. The CDR3 is made up of 13 amino acids. The germline V and J ends were trimmed by 0 bases and 10 bases, with 12 bases remaining between them. As DNA, the CDR3 is TGTGCCATCAGTGAGTCGGGAGGGCTGGGAGCTTTCTTT. Translated, it gives CAISESGGLGAFF.

This clone was counted between two and nine times. This chain connects TRBV19 to TRBJ2-1; weak D call: TRBD1 (7 bases). Germline V gives CDR1 LNHDA, CDR2 SQIVND (reference sequence). V was trimmed by 4 bases and J by 1 base, leaving 17 bases between them. The CDR3 has 17 residues. CDR3 region: CASSRFQGGGSYNEQFF. The DNA of the CDR3 is TGTGCCAGTAGTAGATTCCAGGGGGGCGGGTCCTACAATGAGCAGTTCTTC.

There are a few counts of this clone. The CDR3 DNA reads as TGTGCCAGCAGCCTAGGGGACTTTAGCAATCAGCCCCAGCATTTT. Encoded protein: CASSLGDFSNQPQHF. The chain has TRBV7-8 and TRBJ1-5; D perhaps matches TRBD1 (5 bases). The V gene's germline CDR1 is SGHVS and CDR2 FQNEAQ. The CDR3 consists of 15 residues. Between the trimmed V and J ends, which lost 5 bases and 0 bases, there was a span of 11 bases.

The rearrangement joins TRBV27 to TRBJ2-7; 8 bases fit TRBD1. The CDR3 covers 18 residues. CDR1 MNHEY and CDR2 SMNVEV come from the germline V gene (reference sequence). V lost 4 bases and J lost 2; bases outside the gene matches: 16. The CDR3 nucleotides read TGTGCCAGCAGTTCCGGGACAGGCACCCGATATTATACCTACGAGCAGTACTTC. Translated, it gives CASSSGTGTRYYTYEQYF.

The V gene is TRBV19, the J gene TRBJ2-3; D may be TRBD2 (5 bases). Germline values: CDR1 LNHDA, CDR2 SQIVND (reference sequence). The CDR3 covers 14 residues. The V gene lost 7 bases and the J gene lost 0 bases, with 11 bases spanning the gap. In DNA form, the CDR3 reads TGTGCCAGTAAGGCTAGCCCGAGCACAGATACGCAGTATTTT. It yields the protein CASKASPSTDTQYF.

This sequence joins TRBV5-4 and TRBJ2-3; D is ambiguous. Trimming took 3 bases from V and 5 from J, leaving 4 bases between them. The CDR3 sequence is 11 residues long. Germline V lookup: CDR1 SGHNT, CDR2 YYREEE (reference sequence). The CDR3 here is CASSWRDTQYF. The CDR3 DNA reads TGTGCCAGCAGCTGGAGAGATACGCAGTATTTT.

V gene TRBV5-4 combines with J gene TRBJ1-2, with 8 bases that match TRBD1. The CDR3 is 14 residues long. Germline V gene data show CDR1 as SGHNT and CDR2 as YYREEE (reference sequence). The J segment lost 4 bases and the V segment lost 4 bases, leaving 6 bases of the junction unmatched. The CDR3 coding sequence is TGTGCCAGCAGCGTACTGACAGGGGCCTATGGCTACACCTTC. It encodes CASSVLTGAYGYTF.

V is TRBV28 and J is TRBJ1-2; 7 bases map to TRBD1. The CDR3 totals 15 residues. The germline CDR1 and CDR2 sequences are MDHEN and SYDVKM. V trimming: 4 bases; J trimming: 2 bases; junction bases outside the gene matches: 7. The CDR3 nucleotides are TGTGCCAGCAGTTCCGGACAGGAGGGAAACTATGGCTACACCTTC. Residues: CASSSGQEGNYGYTF.

J is TRBJ2-1 and V is TRBV7-9, with 8 bases that match TRBD2. The CDR3 sequence is 16 residues long. Germline-derived CDR1 and CDR2 are SEHNR and FQNEAQ (reference sequence). Trimming at V came to 5 bases and at J to 2 bases, leaving 8 bases not matched to a gene. Here the CDR3 reads CASSPQLAAPYNEQFF. The CDR3 region has the DNA TGTGCCAGCAGCCCCCAACTAGCGGCCCCCTACAATGAGCAGTTCTTC. Supplemented by reference TRBV7-9 and TRBJ2-1, the full variable domain reads DTGVSQNPRHKITKRGQNVTFRCDPISEHNRLYWYRQTLGQGPEFLTYFQNEAQLEKSRLLSDRFSAERPKGSFSTLEIQRTEQGDSAMYLCASSPQLAAPYNEQFFGPGTRLTVL.

The J gene is TRBJ2-2, the V gene TRBV3-1 (or the pseudogene TRBV3-2); D gene ambiguous. Germline-derived CDR1 and CDR2 are LGHDT and YNNKEL (reference sequence). The CDR3 has 14 residues. With 4 bases removed from V and 2 bases from J, the gap between germline ends came to 8 bases. The CDR3 loop reads CASSLPKNTGELFF. The CDR3 region has the DNA TGTGCCAGCAGCCTCCCCAAAAACACCGGGGAGCTGTTTTTT.

The chain combines TRBV7-3 with TRBJ1-1; tentatively, D is TRBD1 (6 bases). The CDR3 loop spans 13 amino acids. Trimming took off 5 bases at V and 6 bases at J, with 13 bases between the two ends. Germline V CDR1 and CDR2: SGHTA, FQGTGA. Here the CDR3 reads CASSPRGRAEAFF. The CDR3 nucleotides are TGTGCCAGCAGCCCGAGGGGGAGGGCTGAAGCTTTCTTT.

V is TRBV6-2 or TRBV6-3 and J is TRBJ2-1, with TRBD2 identical over 8 bases. J was trimmed by 4 bases and V by 6 bases; bases with no gene match: 11. There are 16 residues in the CDR3. Germline-derived CDR1 and CDR2 are MNHEY and SVGEGT. CDR3 sequence reads: CASSRPGAGGYNEQFF. The CDR3 DNA follows: TGTGCCAGCAGCCGCCCTGGTGCGGGGGGTTACAATGAGCAGTTCTTC.

This chain links TRBV3-1 (or the pseudogene TRBV3-2) with TRBJ1-3; D unclear. Germline V lookup: CDR1 LGHDT, CDR2 YNNKEL (reference sequence). The CDR3 length is 13 residues. The germline V and J ends were trimmed by 2 bases and 3 bases, with 5 bases remaining between them. The CDR3 is CASSQTVGNTIYF. CDR3 bases: TGTGCCAGCAGCCAAACAGTTGGAAACACCATATATTTT.

The CDR3 spells CASSPSAVHQPQHF. The DNA for the CDR3 is TGTGCCAGCAGCCCTTCCGCGGTGCACCAGCCCCAGCATTTT. V is TRBV9 and J is TRBJ1-5; D not resolved. Trimming shortened V by 4 bases and J by 7 bases, and 15 bases separated the two germline ends. CDR1 and CDR2 (germline): SGDLS, YYNGEE. The CDR3 runs to 14 residues.

This clone came up once. The chain is built from TRBV28 and TRBJ1-1; 12 nucleotides align to TRBD1. The CDR3 runs to 17 residues. The trim removed 6 bases at V and 2 bases at J, leaving 10 bases unmatched. Per germline, CDR1 MDHEN and CDR2 SYDVKM. The CDR3 reads CASRSPGQGASNTEAFF. CDR3 bases: TGTGCCAGCAGATCCCCGGGACAGGGGGCAAGTAACACTGAAGCTTTCTTT.

The gene calls are TRBV19 and TRBJ1-6; weak D call: TRBD1 (6 bases). The length of the CDR3 is 13 residues. Trimming took 7 bases from V and 15 from J, leaving 19 bases between them. CDR1 is LNHDA and CDR2 is SQIVND in the germline V gene (reference sequence). Here the CDR3 DNA reads TGTGCCAGTACGAACAGGGCCCGTGAGGACCTCCACTTT. Its translation is CASTNRAREDLHF.

The chain links TRBV30 to TRBJ1-4, with D possibly TRBD1 on 5 matching bases. The CDR3 contains 17 residues. V was cut by 3 bases and J by 4 bases, with 21 bases left in between. Germline V gene sequence: CDR1 GTSNPN, CDR2 SVGIG (reference sequence). CDR3 sequence reads: CAWSRGRLSGDNEKLFF. The CDR3 DNA reads as TGTGCCTGGAGCCGGGGGAGGTTGTCTGGGGATAATGAAAAACTGTTTTTT.

The CDR3 bases are TGTGCCATCAGTGAGCCCTCCTTGCTGGCTAGCGAAGATACGCAGTATTTT. This sequence encodes CAISEPSLLASEDTQYF. The chain uses TRBV10-3 and TRBJ2-3; weak D call: TRBD2 (6 bases). The CDR3 contains 17 residues. From germline, CDR1 is ENHRY and CDR2 SYGVKD. The germline V and J ends were trimmed by 2 bases and 5 bases, with 20 bases remaining between them.

The rearrangement joins TRBV5-1 to TRBJ1-2; 9 nucleotides match TRBD1. The J segment lost 4 bases and the V segment lost 4 bases, leaving 8 bases of the junction unmatched. There are 15 residues in the CDR3. CDR1 and CDR2 from the germline V gene are SGHRS and YFSETQ. The CDR3 DNA is TGCGCCAGCAGCGTGACAGGGGGTTCTTTCTATGGCTACACCTTC. Translation: CASSVTGGSFYGYTF.

The chain carries TRBV9 and TRBJ2-5, with TRBD1 matching 9 bases. After removal of 4 bases from V and 0 bases from J, the junction contained 7 bases not matched to a gene. From germline, CDR1 is SGDLS and CDR2 YYNGEE. CDR3 length: 16 residues. The CDR3 DNA sequence: TGTGCCAGCAGCAAGGGGACAGGGATCAACCAAGAGACCCAGTACTTC. Translated: CASSKGTGINQETQYF.

This chain links TRBV29-1 with TRBJ1-1; D is perhaps TRBD1 (6 bases). Germline V gives CDR1 SQVTM, CDR2 ANQGSEA. This CDR3 comprises 16 residues. Trimming removed 0 bases at V and 3 bases at J, with 17 bases between. CDR3: CSVEDWGGIRDTEAFF. CDR3 coding DNA: TGCAGCGTTGAAGATTGGGGGGGCATTAGGGACACTGAAGCTTTCTTT.

The chain is built from TRBV5-1 and TRBJ1-3, with a possible D match to TRBD1 (5 bases). Germline assignment: CDR1 SGHRS and CDR2 YFSETQ. The CDR3 is 15 amino acids. V was pared by 4 bases and J by 4 bases, with 15 bases between. The CDR3 reads CASSQSGGDGNTIYF. CDR3 nucleotides: TGCGCCAGCAGCCAGTCCGGGGGTGACGGAAACACCATATATTTT.

V usage is TRBV10-3 and J usage is TRBJ1-2; no clear D. With 2 bases removed from V and 6 bases from J, the gap between germline ends came to 16 bases. This CDR3 comprises 15 residues. Germline V gene data show CDR1 as ENHRY and CDR2 as SYGVKD. CDR3: CAISENLVGGNGYTF. CDR3 in DNA: TGTGCCATCAGTGAGAATTTAGTGGGAGGGAATGGCTACACCTTC.